These T cell receptor beta chains were read from a single sample in a study of blood T cell repertoires in COVID-19. Produced via immunoSEQ multiplex PCR; TCRdb's table is partial and in-frame only. The profile covers some 380,000 clones, with nearly 90% appearing a single time and 5% to 8.5% taken by the ten largest. The sequencing input was peripheral blood. Every receptor here comes from a man aged 18 to 29 with active or convalescent COVID-19. Both conserved end residues are part of each CDR3. Fields, in order: clone size, J gene, V gene, D gene, CDR3 protein, CDR3 DNA. A D gene is named only where the DNA matches it firmly. Not every row has a clone size; where given, it reads once, few, many or a size class.

clone size: NA
J gene: TRBJ2-1
V gene: TRBV7-2
D gene: TRBD2
CDR3 protein: CASRGGGTSIPEQFF
CDR3 DNA: TGTGCCAGCAGGGGGGGAGGGACCAGTATCCCTGAGCAGTTCTTC

clone size: NA
J gene: TRBJ1-3
V gene: TRBV5-1
D gene: NA
CDR3 protein: CASSLETSSGNTIYF
CDR3 DNA: TGCGCCAGCAGCTTGGAGACATCCTCTGGAAACACCATATATTTT

clone size: once
J gene: TRBJ2-7
V gene: TRBV7-9
D gene: NA
CDR3 protein: CASSVTQGTYEQYF
CDR3 DNA: TGTGCCAGCAGCGTTACGCAGGGAACCTACGAGCAGTACTTC

clone size: NA
J gene: TRBJ2-1
V gene: TRBV18
D gene: TRBD2
CDR3 protein: CASSPPERLAGGIEQFF
CDR3 DNA: TGTGCCAGCTCACCACCGGAGAGACTAGCGGGGGGGATTGAGCAGTTCTTC

clone size: NA
J gene: TRBJ1-3
V gene: TRBV5-5
D gene: NA
CDR3 protein: CASSFSSSGGNTIYF
CDR3 DNA: TGTGCCAGCAGCTTTTCATCTTCGGGGGGAAACACCATATATTTT

clone size: NA
J gene: TRBJ1-2
V gene: TRBV27
D gene: NA
CDR3 protein: CASRITILGDYGYTF
CDR3 DNA: TGTGCCAGCAGGATCACCATTCTAGGAGACTATGGCTACACCTTC

clone size: few
J gene: TRBJ1-5
V gene: TRBV29-1
D gene: TRBD1
CDR3 protein: CSVELQGYGNQPQHF
CDR3 DNA: TGCAGCGTTGAACTACAGGGGTATGGCAATCAGCCCCAGCATTTT

clone size: NA
J gene: TRBJ2-1
V gene: TRBV7-9
D gene: TRBD2
CDR3 protein: CASSLESWSGGPLQFF
CDR3 DNA: TGTGCCAGCAGCTTAGAGTCTTGGAGCGGGGGGCCCTTGCAGTTCTTC

clone size: NA
J gene: TRBJ1-5
V gene: TRBV24-1
D gene: TRBD1
CDR3 protein: CATSDGGDRPQHF
CDR3 DNA: TGTGCCACCAGTGATGGAGGGGACAGGCCCCAGCATTTT

clone size: once
J gene: TRBJ2-1
V gene: TRBV30
D gene: NA
CDR3 protein: CAWSEQGRDEQFF
CDR3 DNA: TGTGCCTGGAGTGAACAGGGTAGGGATGAGCAGTTCTTC

clone size: NA
J gene: TRBJ1-2
V gene: TRBV20-1
D gene: NA
CDR3 protein: CRQERGYTF
CDR3 DNA: TGCAGGCAGGAAAGGGGCTACACCTTC

clone size: NA
J gene: TRBJ1-5
V gene: TRBV5-1
D gene: NA
CDR3 protein: CASAGARNQPQHF
CDR3 DNA: TGCGCCAGCGCAGGGGCTCGGAATCAGCCCCAGCATTTT

clone size: once
J gene: TRBJ1-2
V gene: TRBV5-5
D gene: TRBD1
CDR3 protein: CASSRGTTGADGYTF
CDR3 DNA: TGTGCCAGCAGCCGAGGAACAACAGGGGCGGATGGCTACACCTTC

clone size: NA
J gene: TRBJ1-1
V gene: TRBV4-2
D gene: TRBD1
CDR3 protein: CASSQGDRGGTEAFF
CDR3 DNA: TGTGCCAGCAGCCAAGGGGACAGGGGAGGCACTGAAGCTTTCTTT

clone size: NA
J gene: TRBJ2-1
V gene: TRBV6-5
D gene: NA
CDR3 protein: CASSNWRGRSEQFF
CDR3 DNA: TGTGCCAGCAGCAATTGGCGGGGGCGGAGTGAGCAGTTCTTC

clone size: NA
J gene: TRBJ2-5
V gene: TRBV11-3
D gene: TRBD1
CDR3 protein: CASSQRDRGAQETQYF
CDR3 DNA: TGTGCCAGCAGCCAGAGGGACAGGGGGGCTCAAGAGACCCAGTACTTC

clone size: NA
J gene: TRBJ1-2
V gene: TRBV10-3
D gene: NA
CDR3 protein: CATGQLYGYTF
CDR3 DNA: TGTGCCACCGGACAGCTATATGGCTACACCTTC

clone size: NA
J gene: TRBJ1-4
V gene: TRBV7-9
D gene: NA
CDR3 protein: CASSLGDGEYTNEKLFF
CDR3 DNA: TGTGCCAGCAGCTTGGGTGACGGAGAGTATACTAATGAAAAACTGTTTTTT

clone size: NA
J gene: TRBJ2-7
V gene: TRBV6-6
D gene: NA
CDR3 protein: CASSTNGRGLHEQYF
CDR3 DNA: TGTGCCAGCAGCACCAACGGCAGGGGTTTACACGAGCAGTACTTC

clone size: NA
J gene: TRBJ1-2
V gene: TRBV29-1
D gene: TRBD1
CDR3 protein: CSGEEGAGYGYTF
CDR3 DNA: TGCAGCGGGGAAGAGGGGGCAGGCTATGGCTACACCTTC

clone size: NA
J gene: TRBJ1-3
V gene: TRBV27
D gene: NA
CDR3 protein: CASSYARTAGNTIYF
CDR3 DNA: TGTGCCAGCAGTTACGCCCGGACAGCTGGAAACACCATATATTTT

clone size: NA
J gene: TRBJ2-3
V gene: TRBV6-5
D gene: TRBD2
CDR3 protein: CAGGRNTDTQYF
CDR3 DNA: TGTGCCGGCGGGAGGAACACAGATACGCAGTATTTT

clone size: NA
J gene: TRBJ2-1
V gene: TRBV29-1
D gene: NA
CDR3 protein: CSGQVGSSYNEQFF
CDR3 DNA: TGCAGCGGGCAGGTGGGGAGCTCCTACAATGAGCAGTTCTTC

clone size: NA
J gene: TRBJ1-5
V gene: TRBV6-5
D gene: NA
CDR3 protein: CASSPKGGRNQPQHF
CDR3 DNA: TGTGCCAGCAGCCCGAAGGGGGGGAGGAATCAGCCCCAGCATTTT

clone size: NA
J gene: TRBJ2-2
V gene: TRBV9
D gene: TRBD2
CDR3 protein: CASSVTSGRRVGELFF
CDR3 DNA: TGTGCCAGCAGCGTCACTAGCGGGAGGAGAGTCGGGGAGCTGTTTTTT

clone size: NA
J gene: TRBJ1-2
V gene: TRBV7-9
D gene: NA
CDR3 protein: CASSLVRQEAYGYTF
CDR3 DNA: TGTGCCAGCAGCTTAGTTCGCCAGGAAGCCTATGGCTACACCTTC

clone size: NA
J gene: TRBJ1-6
V gene: TRBV6-2/TRBV6-3
D gene: TRBD1
CDR3 protein: CASSIQGRVGNSPLHF
CDR3 DNA: TGTGCCAGCAGTATACAGGGGCGCGTGGGTAATTCACCCCTCCACTTT

clone size: NA
J gene: TRBJ1-2
V gene: TRBV6-5
D gene: NA
CDR3 protein: CASSRYRFYGYTF
CDR3 DNA: TGTGCCAGCAGCCGGTACAGGTTCTATGGCTACACCTTC

clone size: NA
J gene: TRBJ2-3
V gene: TRBV3-1/TRBV3-2
D gene: TRBD2
CDR3 protein: CASSPGLAGALPDTQYF
CDR3 DNA: TGTGCCAGCAGCCCCGGACTAGCGGGGGCCCTCCCCGATACGCAGTATTTT

clone size: few
J gene: TRBJ2-7
V gene: TRBV5-1
D gene: NA
CDR3 protein: CASSLALAPTYEQYF
CDR3 DNA: TGCGCCAGCAGCTTGGCGTTAGCTCCAACCTACGAGCAGTACTTC

clone size: once
J gene: TRBJ2-3
V gene: TRBV10-3
D gene: TRBD1
CDR3 protein: CAIGERGQSTDTQYF
CDR3 DNA: TGTGCCATCGGTGAAAGGGGACAGAGCACAGATACGCAGTATTTT

clone size: NA
J gene: TRBJ2-1
V gene: TRBV11-1
D gene: TRBD2
CDR3 protein: CASSLVRGDTNEQFF
CDR3 DNA: TGTGCCAGCAGCTTAGTTCGGGGGGATACGAATGAGCAGTTCTTC

clone size: NA
J gene: TRBJ2-3
V gene: TRBV3-1/TRBV3-2
D gene: TRBD2
CDR3 protein: CASSQDNRTSGTRGDTDTQYF
CDR3 DNA: TGTGCCAGCAGCCAAGATAATAGGACTAGCGGGACCCGAGGGGATACAGATACGCAGTATTTT

clone size: NA
J gene: TRBJ2-1
V gene: TRBV20-1
D gene: NA
CDR3 protein: CSARASNEQFF
CDR3 DNA: TGCAGTGCTAGAGCTAGCAATGAGCAGTTCTTC

clone size: few
J gene: TRBJ1-2
V gene: TRBV27
D gene: NA
CDR3 protein: CASSPGGLVYGYTF
CDR3 DNA: TGTGCCAGCAGTCCCGGGGGGTTGGTATATGGCTACACCTTC

clone size: NA
J gene: TRBJ2-4
V gene: TRBV28
D gene: NA
CDR3 protein: CASSPRRRRENIQYF
CDR3 DNA: TGTGCCAGCAGTCCACGGAGGCGACGCGAAAACATTCAGTACTTC

clone size: NA
J gene: TRBJ1-6
V gene: TRBV19
D gene: NA
CDR3 protein: CASSIRGYTYNSPLHF
CDR3 DNA: TGTGCCAGTAGTATAAGGGGTTACACCTATAATTCACCCCTCCACTTT

clone size: NA
J gene: TRBJ2-2
V gene: TRBV7-9
D gene: NA
CDR3 protein: CASSLGSGVGGELFF
CDR3 DNA: TGTGCCAGCAGCTTAGGATCTGGAGTCGGCGGGGAGCTGTTTTTT

clone size: NA
J gene: TRBJ1-1
V gene: TRBV4-3
D gene: NA
CDR3 protein: CASSPGGNTEAFF
CDR3 DNA: TGCGCCAGCAGCCCGGGGGGGAACACTGAAGCTTTCTTT

clone size: NA
J gene: TRBJ2-3
V gene: TRBV9
D gene: TRBD2
CDR3 protein: CASSVDPLAGVNTDTQYF
CDR3 DNA: TGTGCCAGCAGCGTAGATCCACTAGCGGGAGTTAACACAGATACGCAGTATTTT

clone size: NA
J gene: TRBJ2-5
V gene: TRBV4-2
D gene: NA
CDR3 protein: CASSQALNSLQETQYF
CDR3 DNA: TGTGCCAGCAGCCAGGCATTAAATTCCCTCCAAGAGACCCAGTACTTC

clone size: NA
J gene: TRBJ2-7
V gene: TRBV4-1
D gene: NA
CDR3 protein: CASSQAGTVYEQYF
CDR3 DNA: TGCGCCAGCAGCCAAGCGGGAACAGTCTACGAGCAGTACTTC

clone size: NA
J gene: TRBJ1-2
V gene: TRBV6-5
D gene: NA
CDR3 protein: CASSSRNLWTAGYTF
CDR3 DNA: TGTGCCAGCAGTTCCAGAAACCTTTGGACAGCAGGCTACACCTTC

clone size: NA
J gene: TRBJ1-1
V gene: TRBV7-2
D gene: NA
CDR3 protein: CASSLAGNTEAFF
CDR3 DNA: TGTGCCAGCAGCTTAGCCGGGAACACTGAAGCTTTCTTT

clone size: NA
J gene: TRBJ2-7
V gene: TRBV19
D gene: TRBD1
CDR3 protein: CASSRGQGAMSEQYF
CDR3 DNA: TGTGCCAGTAGTAGAGGACAGGGGGCTATGTCCGAGCAGTACTTC

clone size: once
J gene: TRBJ1-1
V gene: TRBV5-1
D gene: NA
CDR3 protein: CASSRDILAEAFF
CDR3 DNA: TGCGCCAGCAGCCGGGACATTTTGGCTGAAGCTTTCTTT

clone size: NA
J gene: TRBJ2-1
V gene: TRBV28
D gene: NA
CDR3 protein: CASSTIPLGIDEQFF
CDR3 DNA: TGTGCCAGCAGCACTATCCCACTGGGTATAGATGAGCAGTTCTTC

clone size: NA
J gene: TRBJ2-7
V gene: TRBV5-1
D gene: NA
CDR3 protein: CASSFGQGGYEQYF
CDR3 DNA: TGCGCCAGCAGCTTCGGTCAGGGGGGCTACGAGCAGTACTTC